Shown below are 24 T cell receptor beta chains from a single sample sequenced in a study of response to subunit inactivated influenza vaccine. MiXCR, applied by TCRdb to the RT-PCR reads, yields one record per CDR3 protein. Among approximately 700,000 distinct CDR3 sequences listed, more than 15% were seen once. The source material was PBMCs from blood, sampled 11 to 12 days after vaccination. These receptors originate from a man over 45 who received an inactivated influenza vaccine.

This chain connects TRBV6-5 to TRBJ2-1, with D tentatively TRBD1 (5 bases). CDR3 length: 11 residues. V dropped 7 bases and J dropped 8 bases, with 9 bases sitting between them. The germline V gene has CDR1 MNHEY and CDR2 SVGAGI. CDR3 in DNA: TGTGCCAGCAAACAGGTCCATGAGCAGTTCTTC. Protein sequence: CASKQVHEQFF.

Only a few counts were recorded for this clonotype. The chain combines TRBV24-1 with TRBJ1-2; 7 bases map to TRBD1. The germline V gene encodes CDR1 KGHDR and CDR2 SFDVKD. V lost 5 bases to trimming and J lost 8 bases; unmatched junction nucleotides: 4. The CDR3 consists of 12 residues. The chain's CDR3 is CATSVGQEGYTF. Written as DNA, the CDR3 is TGTGCCACCAGTGTTGGACAGGAGGGCTACACCTTC.

The V gene is TRBV20-1, the J gene TRBJ2-3; 14 bases line up with TRBD2. The CDR3 is 17 amino acids. V shed 1 base and J 4 bases; nucleotides not matched to a gene: 7. From germline, CDR1 is DFQATT and CDR2 SNEGSKA (reference sequence). The CDR3 DNA is TGCAGTGCTAGAGCTCAGACTAGCGGGAGGGCCTCAGATACGCAGTATTTT. It translates to CSARAQTSGRASDTQYF.

This clonotype occurred a few times. The chain carries TRBV5-5 and TRBJ2-1; TRBD2 is a possible D gene (5 bases). Trimming took 1 base from V and 0 from J, leaving 11 bases between them. In germline, CDR1 is SGHKS, CDR2 YYEKEE (reference sequence). This CDR3 is 16 amino acids long. The CDR3 bases are TGTGCCAGCAGCTTGTCTTCTGGGAGCTCCTACAATGAGCAGTTCTTC. This gives the protein CASSLSSGSSYNEQFF.

This clonotype was picked up a small number of times. This chain joins TRBV3-1 and TRBJ2-5; 16 nucleotides match TRBD2. The V segment lost 4 bases and the J segment 6 bases; nucleotides outside the gene matches: 5. This CDR3 has 16 residues. CDR1 and CDR2 (germline): LGHDT, YNNKEL (reference sequence). CDR3 nucleotides: TGTGCCAGCAGCCGGGGACTAGCGGGGGGGCGACAGACCCAGTACTTC. It yields the protein CASSRGLAGGRQTQYF.

The rearrangement links TRBV27 to TRBJ2-7; the match to TRBD1 covers 9 bases. CDR1 is MNHEY, CDR2 SMNVEV, per germline (reference sequence). The CDR3 runs to 15 residues. J lost 6 bases, V lost 6 bases, and 12 bases had no gene match. CDR3 amino acids: CASSLTGTGTSEQYF. The DNA of the CDR3 is TGTGCCAGCAGCCTAACCGGGACAGGGACATCCGAGCAGTACTTC.

V and J are TRBV28 and TRBJ1-4; 9 nucleotides align to TRBD1. This CDR3 spans 14 amino acids. CDR1 is MDHEN, CDR2 SYDVKM, per germline. V gave up 4 bases and J gave up 5 bases; unmatched junction bases: 2. The CDR3 here is CASSSTGGNEKLFF. CDR3 DNA sequence: TGTGCCAGCAGTTCGACAGGGGGGAATGAAAAACTGTTTTTT.

The chain joins TRBV2 to TRBJ1-1; D is unclear. The germline V and J ends were trimmed by 4 bases and 11 bases, with 14 bases remaining between them. This CDR3 region has 12 residues. The germline CDR1 and CDR2 sequences are SNHLY and FYNNEI. The CDR3 bases are TGTGCCAGCAGTGTAGACTCAGGTGGGGCTTTCTTT. It encodes CASSVDSGGAFF.

A single count supports this clonotype. An end of the junction differs from the germline gene, which may be a read error. The chain employs TRBV15 and TRBJ2-2; D is uncertain. Germline loops: CDR1 LNHNV, CDR2 YYDKDF (reference sequence). CDR3 length equals 14 residues. CDR3 protein: CATRRDTVRGELFF. The DNA of the CDR3 is TGTGCCACCCGCAGAGATACGGTTCGCGGGGAGCTGTTTTTT.

This clonotype came up a few times. The rearrangement uses TRBV5-1 and TRBJ2-7; D gene uncertain. V shed 0 bases and J shed 3 bases, with 13 bases lying between them. Germline V lookup: CDR1 SGHRS, CDR2 YFSETQ. The CDR3 runs to 15 residues. The CDR3 nucleotides are TGCGCCAGCAGCTTGGCCTTCCACCGAAACTACGAGCAGTACTTC. Amino acids: CASSLAFHRNYEQYF.

This clonotype turned up a few times. The rearrangement joins TRBV20-1 to TRBJ1-1; D gene ambiguous. Germline CDR1 is DFQATT and CDR2 is SNEGSKA (reference sequence). V dropped 1 base and J dropped 1 base, with 10 bases sitting between them. The CDR3 is made up of 14 amino acids. CDR3 residues: CSARGLTGNTEAFF. DNA for the CDR3: TGCAGTGCTAGAGGGCTAACCGGGAACACTGAAGCTTTCTTT.

J is TRBJ1-2 and V is TRBV6-1; D is perhaps TRBD1 (5 bases). The germline V and J ends were trimmed by 4 bases and 4 bases, with 10 bases remaining between them. The CDR3 spans 13 residues. Germline values: CDR1 MNHNS, CDR2 SASEGT. The CDR3 sequence: CASSAGTGYGYTF. The CDR3 nucleotides read TGTGCCAGCAGTGCCGGGACGGGCTATGGCTACACCTTC.

This clonotype was observed a handful of times. The gene calls are TRBV11-3 and TRBJ2-1; 9 positions agree with TRBD2. CDR3 size: 14 residues. Germline V gene data show CDR1 as SGHNT and CDR2 as YENEEA. V gave up 5 bases and J gave up 7 bases; unmatched junction bases: 6. CDR3 loop: CASSRGLAANEQFF. The CDR3 nucleotides are TGTGCCAGCAGCAGGGGACTAGCAGCTAATGAGCAGTTCTTC. The complete variable domain, with remaining parts taken from reference TRBV11-3 and TRBJ2-1, reads EAGVVQSPRYKIIEKKQPVAFWCNPISGHNTLYWYLQNLGQGPELLIRYENEEAVDDSQLPKDRFSAERLKGVDSTLKIQPAELGDSAVYLCASSRGLAANEQFFGPGTRLTVL.

The chain couples TRBV3-1 to TRBJ1-1, with 7 bases that match TRBD1. In germline, CDR1 is LGHDT, CDR2 YNNKEL (reference sequence). This CDR3 comprises 14 residues. Trimming at V came to 4 bases and at J to 0 bases, leaving 2 bases not matched to a gene. The CDR3 sequence is CASSPGQLNTEAFF. CDR3 DNA sequence: TGTGCCAGCAGCCCGGGACAGTTGAACACTGAAGCTTTCTTT.

The chain combines TRBV5-1 with TRBJ2-3; D is ambiguous. Between the trimmed V and J ends, which lost 0 bases and 6 bases, there was a span of 14 bases. The CDR3 has 15 residues. The germline CDR1 and CDR2 sequences are SGHRS and YFSETQ. CDR3 bases: TGCGCCAGCAGCTTGGCCCCGGCAGGAGCGGATACGCAGTATTTT. Its translation is CASSLAPAGADTQYF.

V and J are TRBV20-1 and TRBJ2-7, with D unclear. Trimming cost V 2 bases and J 2 bases, with 13 bases left between them. CDR1 is DFQATT and CDR2 is SNEGSKA in the germline V gene (reference sequence). The CDR3 runs 14 residues. The CDR3 DNA is TGCAGTGCTAGACGGTATACAGAACCCTACGAGCAGTACTTC. It is translated as CSARRYTEPYEQYF.

This clonotype was seen more than once but under ten times. The genes are TRBV6-1 and TRBJ1-5; possible D gene TRBD1, 5 bases. CDR1 and CDR2 from the germline V gene are MNHNS and SASEGT. CDR3 length equals 15 residues. With 6 bases removed from V and 1 base from J, the gap between germline ends came to 13 bases. As DNA, the CDR3 is TGTGCCAGCAGGCCAACGCAGGGAAGCAATCAGCCCCAGCATTTT. Amino acids: CASRPTQGSNQPQHF.

This clonotype was observed a few times. The chain carries TRBV6-6 and TRBJ1-2; D is undetermined. The germline V gene encodes CDR1 MNHNY and CDR2 SVGAGI (reference sequence). The CDR3 is 11 amino acids. With 7 bases removed from V and 6 bases from J, the gap between germline ends came to 9 bases. The CDR3 DNA reads TGTGCCAGCAAGATGGGGAATGGCTACACCTTC. This encodes CASKMGNGYTF.

This clonotype was recorded a few times. This rearrangement joins TRBV6-1 to TRBJ1-5; TRBD1 might be the D (5 bases). The CDR3 extends over 13 amino acids. Trimming pared 10 bases from V and 3 bases from J, leaving 13 bases between. The V gene's germline CDR1 is MNHNS and CDR2 SASEGT. The CDR3 nucleotides read TGTGCCATCGCCCAGGGCTCCAATCAGCCCCAGCATTTT. The encoded protein is CAIAQGSNQPQHF.

This clonotype has more than one count but fewer than ten. V gene TRBV29-1 combines with J gene TRBJ2-5; D is unclear. V shed 4 bases and J shed 1 base, with 13 bases lying between them. Germline V CDR1 and CDR2: SQVTM, ANQGSEA. CDR3 length: 14 amino acids. CDR3: CSVGRPRFQETQYF. The CDR3 DNA reads as TGCAGCGTTGGCCGTCCGCGCTTCCAAGAGACCCAGTACTTC.

V gene TRBV5-1 combines with J gene TRBJ2-3; 10 bases match TRBD2. CDR3 size: 16 residues. Germline-derived CDR1 and CDR2 are SGHRS and YFSETQ. Unmatched junction bases numbered 9, after V lost 4 bases and J lost 4 bases. This CDR3 is CASSPGSGRASDTQYF. CDR3 DNA: TGCGCCAGCAGCCCAGGGAGCGGGAGGGCCTCAGATACGCAGTATTTT.

The table lists this clonotype with a few counts. The chain uses TRBV4-1 and TRBJ2-7; 7 positions match TRBD2. CDR3 length: 16 residues. Germline CDR1 reads MGHRA; CDR2 reads YSYEKL. The ends lost 0 bases at V and 4 bases at J; junction bases unmatched: 9. The CDR3 DNA reads as TGCGCCAGCAGCCAAGAAATGTGGGAGGGGTATTACGAGCAGTACTTC. Amino acids: CASSQEMWEGYYEQYF.

The chain has TRBV24-1 and TRBJ1-1, with TRBD1 identical over 7 bases. This CDR3 comprises 13 residues. Trimming at V came to 3 bases and at J to 8 bases, leaving 5 bases not matched to a gene. Germline-derived CDR1 and CDR2 are KGHDR and SFDVKD. The CDR3: CATSDVTGHEAFF. The CDR3 nucleotides are TGTGCCACCAGTGATGTGACAGGGCACGAAGCTTTCTTT.

The J gene is TRBJ2-3, the V gene TRBV11-2; 11 bases agree with TRBD2. CDR1 is SGHAT, CDR2 FQNNGV, per germline. The V gene end was trimmed by 5 bases and the J gene end by 2 bases; junction bases not matched to a gene: 6. The CDR3 contains 16 residues. The CDR3 DNA follows: TGTGCCAGCAGCCGATTACTAGCGGGGGTCACAGATACGCAGTATTTT. Residues: CASSRLLAGVTDTQYF.